One and the same sample provided the 18 T cell receptor beta chains below, sequenced in a study of monozygotic twins with inflammatory bowel disease (dated 2019 in TCRdb). The library was made by 5' RACE. Sequenced using an Illumina HiSeq 2500. One entry per CDR3 protein sequence results from the TCRdb reprocessing of the reads, with DNA left out. The sample table gives about 93,000 distinct CDR3 sequences. The ten largest clones represent roughly 7.4% of the sample. The sample comprised blood. These receptors were collected from a human donor with ulcerative colitis or Crohn's disease, or a healthy co-twin of an affected twin (not recorded which).

J is TRBJ2-3 and V is TRBV5-1; TCRdb's assignment of TRBD1 cannot be checked, as there is no DNA. The germline V gene encodes CDR1 SGHRS and CDR2 YFSETQ. The CDR3 consists of 16 residues. CDR3 loop: CASSLEVPESTDTQYF.

The chain combines TRBV7-2 with TRBJ2-2. The CDR3 consists of 17 residues. The germline V gene has CDR1 SGHTA and CDR2 FQGNSA. CDR3 region: CASSLPPGNPNTGELFF.

The J gene is TRBJ2-5, the V gene TRBV7-8. Germline CDR1 SGHVS, CDR2 FQNEAQ. The CDR3 is made up of 12 amino acids. CDR3 protein: CASSLVVETQYF. The variable domain in full, with the rest retrieved from reference TRBV7-8 and TRBJ2-5, is GAGVSQSPRYKVAKRGQDVALRCDPISGHVSLFWYQQALGQGPEFLTYFQNEAQLDKSGLPSDRFFAERPEGSVSTLKIQRTQQEDSAVYLCASSLVVETQYFGPGTRLLVL.

The rearrangement links TRBV2 to TRBJ2-7; TCRdb picks TRBD1, but there is no DNA to check that call. Per the germline V gene, CDR1 is SNHLY and CDR2 is FYNNEI. The CDR3 has 15 amino acids. The CDR3 protein is CASSTGTGGSYEQYF.

The V and J genes are TRBV6-5 and TRBJ1-1; the D call from TCRdb, TRBD1, cannot be confirmed without DNA. The CDR3 is 13 amino acids. Germline CDR1 reads MNHEY; CDR2 reads SVGAGI. This CDR3 reads CASSSPIDTEAFF.

The V gene is TRBV14, the J gene TRBJ1-2; checking the TCRdb D call of TRBD1 is not possible without DNA. The CDR3 is 13 amino acids. Germline CDR1 and CDR2: SGHDN and FVKESK. This chain's CDR3 is CASSQLQGYGYTF.

The genes are TRBV5-1 and TRBJ1-1. The CDR3 sequence is 15 residues long. The germline gives CDR1 SGHRS, CDR2 YFSETQ. CDR3 in amino acids: CASSLRGVQNTEAFF.

The J gene is TRBJ1-1, the V gene TRBV11-2. Germline lookup yields CDR1 SGHAT and CDR2 FQNNGV. The CDR3 length is 17 residues. The CDR3 here is CASSLAPRAGRKSEAFF. The full variable domain, in which reference TRBV11-2 and TRBJ1-1 provide the parts outside the CDR3, is EAGVAQSPRYKIIEKRQSVAFWCNPISGHATLYWYQQILGQGPKLLIQFQNNGVVDDSQLPKDRFSAERLKGVDSTLKIQPAKLEDSAVYLCASSLAPRAGRKSEAFFGQGTRLTVV.

The genes are TRBV20-1 and TRBJ2-5; as DNA is missing, the TRBD2 call by TCRdb cannot be tested. CDR1 is DFQATT and CDR2 is SNEGSKA in the germline V gene (reference sequence). CDR3 length: 13 residues. CDR3 residues: CSAQRGTEETQYF.

This chain links TRBV6-1 with TRBJ1-4. Germline V gene lookup returns CDR1 MNHNS and CDR2 SASEGT. The CDR3 runs 16 residues. CDR3 sequence: CASSERQRPTNEKLFF.

The genes are TRBV7-9 and TRBJ2-2; checking the TCRdb D call of TRBD1 is not possible without DNA. Germline V gene sequence: CDR1 SEHNR, CDR2 FQNEAQ (reference sequence). CDR3 size: 15 residues. The chain's CDR3 is CASSRTGPNTGELFF.

The chain combines TRBV15 with TRBJ2-1; TCRdb proposes TRBD1, but this gene call is untestable without DNA. This CDR3 is built from 14 residues. Germline V gene sequence: CDR1 LNHNV, CDR2 YYDKDF (reference sequence). This chain's CDR3 is CATSRERGANEQFF.

The rearrangement uses TRBV3-1 and TRBJ1-1; TCRdb outputs TRBD1, but without DNA this stays unchecked. This CDR3 contains 15 residues. CDR1 is LGHDT, CDR2 YNNKEL, per germline (reference sequence). The CDR3 reads CASSQEDRGVRGAFF.

The chain couples TRBV18 to TRBJ1-2. This CDR3 is built from 14 residues. The germline V gene has CDR1 KGHSH and CDR2 LQKENI. CDR3 amino acids: CASSPSRGLDGYTF. The full variable domain, in which reference TRBV18 and TRBJ1-2 provide the parts outside the CDR3, is NAGVMQNPRHLVRRRGQEARLRCSPMKGHSHVYWYRQLPEEGLKFMVYLQKENIIDESGMPKERFSAEFPKEGPSILRIQQVVRGDSAAYFCASSPSRGLDGYTFGSGTRLTVV.

CDR3 in amino acids: CASSSNGHEQYF. The chain joins TRBV5-1 to TRBJ2-7. This CDR3 contains 12 residues. Germline CDR1 SGHRS, CDR2 YFSETQ.

The V call is TRBV7-2, the J call TRBJ1-2. The germline V gene encodes CDR1 SGHTA and CDR2 FQGNSA. The CDR3 is made up of 15 amino acids. CDR3: CASSLRRDTNYGYTF.

The chain uses TRBV11-2 and TRBJ2-7; TCRdb names TRBD1, which stays unverified in the absence of DNA. Germline assignment: CDR1 SGHAT and CDR2 FQNNGV. There are 15 residues in the CDR3. CDR3 loop: CASILRPGYSYEQYF.

V gene TRBV12-3 or TRBV12-4 combines with J gene TRBJ1-5; TCRdb outputs TRBD1, but without DNA this stays unchecked. The length of the CDR3 is 15 residues. The CDR3 sequence is CASSLALRGDQPQHF.